One and the same sample provided the 14 T cell receptor beta chains below, sequenced in a study of response to subunit inactivated influenza vaccine. TCRdb reanalysed the RT-PCR reads using MiXCR and keeps one entry per CDR3 protein. The sample shows a few hundred thousand distinct CDR3 sequences, roughly 15% of them seen only once. This specimen consisted of PBMCs from blood, obtained about 11 days after vaccination. The receptors stem from a man between 50 and 59 years old who received an inactivated influenza vaccine.

This clonotype was detected only a few times. The rearrangement uses TRBV7-2 and TRBJ2-2; D perhaps matches TRBD1 (5 bases). This CDR3 is 15 amino acids long. Germline V gives CDR1 SGHTA, CDR2 FQGNSA. V lost 1 base, J lost 5 bases, and 11 bases lay in between. The CDR3 region is CASSLVYRGTGELFF. The CDR3, as DNA: TGTGCCAGCAGCTTAGTGTATAGGGGAACCGGGGAGCTGTTTTTT.

The chain has TRBV30 and TRBJ1-5; D is undetermined. V shed 0 bases and J shed 1 base, with 7 bases lying between them. CDR1 GTSNPN and CDR2 SVGIG come from the germline V gene (reference sequence). CDR3 size: 14 residues. The CDR3 bases are TGTGCCTGGAGTGTAACCGGGAGCAATCAGCCCCAGCATTTT. Protein product: CAWSVTGSNQPQHF.

This clonotype appeared a few times. The genes are TRBV20-1 and TRBJ2-1; 10 bases are a match to TRBD2. The CDR3 has 13 residues. CDR1 is DFQATT, CDR2 SNEGSKA, per germline (reference sequence). J gave up 9 bases and V 5 bases, and 7 bases lay outside the gene matches. The DNA of the CDR3 is TGCAGTGCTCCCAGCGGGAGGGCCTCTGAGCAGTTCTTC. It codes for CSAPSGRASEQFF.

This clonotype was counted many times. This chain joins TRBV10-3 and TRBJ2-7, with D maybe TRBD2 (5 bases). CDR1 and CDR2 from the germline V gene are ENHRY and SYGVKD. V was pared by 6 bases and J by 5 bases, with 17 bases between. This CDR3 region has 14 residues. The CDR3 spells CAISLGSVVDEQYF. CDR3 nucleotide sequence: TGTGCCATCAGCCTGGGTAGCGTCGTAGACGAGCAGTACTTC.

Only a few counts were recorded for this clonotype. The chain joins TRBV11-2 to TRBJ2-7; 10 nucleotides align to TRBD2. There are 17 residues in the CDR3. V lost 6 bases to trimming and J lost 3 bases; unmatched junction nucleotides: 14. The germline CDR1 and CDR2 sequences are SGHAT and FQNNGV. The DNA for the CDR3 is TGTGCCAGCAGACACTGGAGTAGCGGGGGGCCAGGCTACGAGCAGTACTTC. Its translation is CASRHWSSGGPGYEQYF. The full variable domain, completed using reference TRBV11-2 and TRBJ2-7, is EAGVAQSPRYKIIEKRQSVAFWCNPISGHATLYWYQQILGQGPKLLIQFQNNGVVDDSQLPKDRFSAERLKGVDSTLKIQPAKLEDSAVYLCASRHWSSGGPGYEQYFGPGTRLTVT.

The genes are TRBV11-3 and TRBJ2-2; D gene ambiguous. Germline loops: CDR1 SGHNT, CDR2 YENEEA. This CDR3 comprises 14 residues. V was clipped by 3 bases and J by 7 bases, with 12 bases between them. The CDR3 spells CASSFFSGDGELFF. The CDR3 region has the DNA TGTGCCAGCAGCTTCTTTTCTGGGGACGGGGAGCTGTTTTTT. The variable domain in full, completed from reference TRBV11-3 and TRBJ2-2, reads EAGVVQSPRYKIIEKKQPVAFWCNPISGHNTLYWYLQNLGQGPELLIRYENEEAVDDSQLPKDRFSAERLKGVDSTLKIQPAELGDSAVYLCASSFFSGDGELFFGEGSRLTVL.

The rearrangement joins TRBV7-2 to TRBJ2-7; D is undetermined. Per the germline V gene, CDR1 is SGHTA and CDR2 is FQGNSA. The CDR3 is 15 residues long. With 2 bases removed from V and 1 base from J, the gap between germline ends came to 12 bases. The CDR3 spells CASSLSYAKSYEQYF. The CDR3 DNA is TGTGCCAGCAGCTTATCATACGCCAAATCCTACGAGCAGTACTTC.

The CDR3 DNA is TGCAGTGCTAAAGGGGGCTGGACTGAAGCTTTCTTT. It encodes CSAKGGWTEAFF. The chain couples TRBV20-1 to TRBJ1-1; 7 positions match TRBD1. The CDR3 consists of 12 residues. Germline values: CDR1 DFQATT, CDR2 SNEGSKA (reference sequence). V lost 4 bases, J lost 5 bases, and 4 bases stayed unmatched.

This chain joins TRBV5-1 and TRBJ2-3, with 9 bases fitting TRBD2. Germline CDR1 is SGHRS and CDR2 is YFSETQ. The CDR3 spans 17 residues. Trimming cost V 4 bases and J 2 bases; bases outside gene matches: 11. CDR3 in amino acids: CASSRAGGPSPTDTQYF. Written as DNA, the CDR3 is TGCGCCAGCAGCCGGGCGGGAGGGCCGTCTCCCACAGATACGCAGTATTTT.

The chain uses TRBV21-1 and TRBJ2-1. TRBV21-1 is annotated as a pseudogene. This CDR3 has 19 residues. CDR3 in DNA: TGTGCCAGCAGCAAAGTCTCTTCGACGTCGATCAGCCCGTTTCGTGAGCAGTTCTTC. Translation: CASSKVSSTSISPFREQFF.

J is TRBJ2-3 and V is TRBV10-3; TRBD2 might be the D (6 bases). Trimming pared 6 bases from V and 2 bases from J, leaving 15 bases between. Germline V gene sequence: CDR1 ENHRY, CDR2 SYGVKD. This CDR3 contains 15 residues. CDR3: CAIRKGGGATDTQYF. For the CDR3, the DNA is TGTGCCATCAGAAAGGGCGGAGGGGCCACAGATACGCAGTATTTT.

This CDR3 reads CASRPIPTRTAWYEQYF. The CDR3 DNA is TGTGCCAGCAGACCGATACCAACCCGGACAGCTTGGTACGAGCAGTACTTC. This sequence joins TRBV7-9 and TRBJ2-7; D possibly corresponds to TRBD1 (6 bases). Germline assignment: CDR1 SEHNR and CDR2 FQNEAQ (reference sequence). The ends were cut back, 6 bases at V and 4 bases at J, with 25 bases in the middle. The CDR3 consists of 17 residues.

This clonotype was recorded at least ten times. V usage is TRBV10-2 and J usage is TRBJ2-7; the D gene is possibly TRBD1 (6 bases). V lost 8 bases, J lost 2 bases, and 16 bases lay in between. Looked up from germline, CDR1 is WSHSY and CDR2 is SAAADI. The CDR3 totals 14 residues. The CDR3 is CASGVQGLAYEQYF. As DNA, the CDR3 is TGCGCCAGCGGGGTACAGGGCTTGGCCTACGAGCAGTACTTC.

The chain is built from TRBV20-1 and TRBJ2-3; 15 nucleotides line up with TRBD2. CDR1 is DFQATT, CDR2 SNEGSKA, per germline (reference sequence). The CDR3 contains 16 residues. Trimming removed 6 bases from V and 2 bases from J; junction bases left unmatched: 6. The CDR3 DNA is TGCAGTGCCCCCGGGACTAGCGGGGGGCCCACAGATACGCAGTATTTT. Protein sequence: CSAPGTSGGPTDTQYF.